This TCR beta chain was obtained from a study of T cell changes during pregnancy in multiple sclerosis. CDR3 length: 15 amino acids. Looked up from germline, CDR1 is SNHLY and CDR2 is FYNNEI. Trimming took off 3 bases at V and 5 bases at J, with 14 bases between the two ends. Data came from immunoSEQ multiplex PCR; TCRdb stores just in-frame clones and leaves some out. The data contain roughly 17,000 clones, approximately 86% of them seen just once; the ten biggest clones take up roughly 12%. The sequenced sample was CD8+ T cells from peripheral blood mononuclear cells, obtained after pregnancy. The sequence was collected from a female donor in good health, enrolled as a control in a pregnancy study. The rearrangement joins TRBV2 to TRBJ1-5; TRBD1 is a possible D gene (6 bases). The CDR3 nucleotides are TGTGCCAGCAGTGAGGTCGGACAGCAATATCAGCCCCAGCATTTT. It is translated as CASSEVGQQYQPQHF. The variable domain in full, completed from reference TRBV2 and TRBJ1-5, reads EPEVTQTPSHQVTQMGQEVILRCVPISNHLYFYWYRQILGQKVEFLVSFYNNEISEKSEIFDDQFSVERPDGSNFTLKIRSTKLEDSAMYFCASSEVGQQYQPQHFGDGTRLSIL.